Each of the 7 T cell receptor beta chains below was sequenced from the same sample in a study of T cells in women clearing cervical HPV infection. Profiling relied on immunoSEQ multiplex PCR, and the TCRdb table lists in-frame clones only, not all of them. This sample contains approximately 16,000 clones. Material for sequencing was blood buffy coat. The source of these receptors is a woman aged 18-70 years with a cervical HPV16 infection that either progressed to CIN3+ or cleared (not recorded which).

Worth noting for this clone: The read finishes 3 residues shy of the CDR3 end, and the germline J gene is used to complete it. The V gene is TRBV6-1, the J gene TRBJ1-3, with 12 bases lining up with TRBD1. Germline V gene sequence: CDR1 MNHNS, CDR2 SASEGT. V was clipped by 0 bases and J by 4 bases; unmatched bases: 7. The CDR3 totals 18 residues. The CDR3 bases that were read are TGTGCCAGCAGTGAAGCATCCGGGACAGGGGGCTCCGGAAACACC. This translates into CASSEASGTGGSGNT. The CDR3 in full is CASSEASGTGGSGNTIYF.

With regard to this clone: From the germline J gene comes the end of the CDR3, since the read stops 3 residues before it. The rearrangement uses TRBV20-1 and TRBJ1-5; D call uncertain. V lost 3 bases, J lost 4 bases, and 7 bases lay in between. The CDR3 length is 12 residues. CDR1 and CDR2 from the germline V gene are DFQATT and SNEGSKA (reference sequence). The CDR3 bases that were read are TGCAGTGCTAGTGACACAAATCAGCCC. It specifies CSASDTNQP. Given in full, the CDR3 is CSASDTNQPQHF.

By frequency, this clone registers medium-sized. The read stops 3 residues short of the end of the CDR3; the missing end is completed from the germline J gene. The chain is built from TRBV18 and TRBJ2-5; 7 bases fit TRBD1. Germline V CDR1 and CDR2: KGHSH, LQKENI. The length of the CDR3 is 13 residues. The V gene end was trimmed by 6 bases and the J gene end by 5 bases; junction bases not matched to a gene: 6. The CDR3 loop reads CASSPGQAETQYF. CDR3 bases read: TGTGCCAGCTCCCCTGGACAGGCGGAGACC.

On this clone: The CDR3 is cut off 3 residues early in the read; its end comes from the germline J gene. This chain connects TRBV20-1 to TRBJ2-3; D gene unclear. V lost 3 bases to trimming and J lost 5 bases, with 9 bases between them. Germline V lookup: CDR1 DFQATT, CDR2 SNEGSKA (reference sequence). The CDR3 has 12 amino acids. The part of the CDR3 DNA that was read is TGCAGTGCTAGGGCAATCAAAGATACG. Protein: CSARAIKDT. The whole CDR3 reads CSARAIKDTQYF.

Of note for this clone: The CDR3 goes on 3 residues after the read ends, and that part is filled in from the germline J gene. V is TRBV20-1 and J is TRBJ2-5; a possible D gene is TRBD1 (6 bases). CDR3 length equals 13 residues. V lost 3 bases to trimming and J lost 5 bases, with 13 bases between them. CDR1 DFQATT and CDR2 SNEGSKA come from the germline V gene (reference sequence). CDR3 residues: CSARTGGTETQYF. The covered CDR3 bases are TGCAGTGCTAGGACAGGAGGAACCGAGACC.

Of note for this clone: The observed sequence ends 3 residues before the CDR3 terminus, with the missing tail filled in from the germline J gene. This rearrangement joins TRBV7-3 to TRBJ2-2, with TRBD1 identical over 7 bases. This CDR3 spans 17 amino acids. Germline V gene lookup returns CDR1 SGHTA and CDR2 FQGTGA. V dropped 4 bases and J dropped 5; count of bases not matched to a gene: 13. The covered CDR3 bases are TGTGCCAGCAGCTCCTCAAGACAGGGCCGGCGGACCGGGGAG. Its protein is CASSSSRQGRRTGE. The full CDR3 is CASSSSRQGRRTGELFF.

A word on this clone: The CDR3 extends 3 residues past the end of the read, so its final part is completed from the germline J gene. This rearrangement joins TRBV30 to TRBJ2-7; the match to TRBD2 covers 11 bases. After removal of 2 bases from V and 6 bases from J, the junction contained 12 bases not matched to a gene. The CDR3 loop spans 16 amino acids. The germline CDR1 and CDR2 sequences are GTSNPN and SVGIG (reference sequence). CDR3 in amino acids: CAWSNPALAGDIEQYF. The covered CDR3 bases are TGTGCCTGGAGTAACCCCGCACTAGCGGGAGATATCGAG.